This is a list of T cell receptor beta chains from one sample in a study of T cell repertoires and HLA-DP antigens. These receptors are not linked to any known antigen. Measured with immunoSEQ multiplex PCR; TCRdb has only the in-frame clones, and not every one. The table records more than 90,000 clones, almost 95% of them present only once. Sequences were obtained from CD4+ T cells from PBMCs. These TCRs come from a woman younger than 30 in good health and CMV-seronegative. CDR3s leave out the opening cysteine and the closing phenylalanine or tryptophan. A D gene is named only where the DNA matches it firmly. Not all rows give a size; the values are once, few, many and, for expanded clones, a class.

NA | TRBJ2-2 | NA | TRBV10-1 | 12 | ASSATVHTGELF
NA | TRBJ1-1 | NA | TRBV4-1 | 11 | ASSHFDRKGAF
NA | TRBJ2-3 | NA | TRBV9 | 11 | ASSVGRADTQY
TRBD1 | TRBJ1-4 | NA | TRBV2 | 16 | ASNSRGQGRATNEKLF
TRBD2 | TRBJ2-1 | NA | TRBV14 | 16 | ASSQVPPRAGDYNEQF
NA | TRBJ2-2 | once | TRBV7-2 | 14 | ASSLVPGAATGELF
TRBD2 | TRBJ2-5 | once | TRBV11-2 | 15 | ASSLGAGLAGQETQY
TRBD1 | TRBJ2-7 | NA | TRBV30 | 13 | AWSGGQGGPYEQY
NA | TRBJ2-3 | NA | TRBV9 | 13 | ASSSMGTKADTQY
TRBD1 | TRBJ2-2 | NA | TRBV18 | 15 | ASSPRRTGGGTGELF
NA | TRBJ1-2 | NA | TRBV10-3 | 11 | AISGMAQRDYT
NA | TRBJ2-7 | once | TRBV28 | 14 | ASSFHYKVPTYEQY
TRBD1 | TRBJ1-5 | NA | TRBV2 | 15 | ASSARTGAPSNQPQH
NA | TRBJ2-5 | NA | TRBV20-1 | 9 | SARGQETQY
NA | TRBJ1-6 | NA | TRBV29-1 | 11 | SVVRKLNSPLH
TRBD1 | TRBJ2-7 | NA | TRBV5-1 | 11 | ASSGTGGYEQY
NA | TRBJ1-1 | NA | TRBV28 | 16 | ASSIAHGGGLSNTEAF
TRBD2 | TRBJ2-7 | NA | TRBV27 | 11 | ASRGRETYEQY
TRBD1 | TRBJ2-7 | NA | TRBV18 | 13 | ASSPAGQGAYEQY
NA | TRBJ2-7 | once | TRBV6-1 | 10 | ASSEVGYEQY
TRBD1 | TRBJ2-3 | NA | TRBV5-1 | 12 | ASSTGGEADTQY
NA | TRBJ1-1 | NA | TRBV10-3 | 16 | AISEARALRGVNTEAF
NA | TRBJ2-1 | NA | TRBV5-5 | 13 | ASSLGSGTYNEQF
NA | TRBJ1-2 | NA | TRBV2 | 13 | ASRGDGTNNYGYT
NA | TRBJ1-3 | NA | TRBV19 | 13 | ASRSVTNSGNTIY
TRBD2 | TRBJ2-1 | NA | TRBV28 | 16 | ASSSGLAGLIFSNEQF
TRBD1 | TRBJ1-4 | NA | TRBV6-1 | 14 | ASSEALGTANEKLF
NA | TRBJ2-2 | NA | TRBV14 | 11 | ASSQYGGGELF
NA | TRBJ2-1 | NA | TRBV30 | 12 | AWSWGSPLNEQF
TRBD2 | TRBJ2-5 | NA | TRBV5-1 | 13 | ASSLGTSGRQTQY
NA | TRBJ1-4 | NA | TRBV25-1 | 13 | ASRGRSATNEKLF
NA | TRBJ2-2 | once | TRBV6-5 | 13 | ASKPGGFNTGELF
NA | TRBJ2-2 | NA | TRBV7-9 | 12 | ASSLEGITGELF
NA | TRBJ2-5 | NA | TRBV27 | 12 | ASSPRRGRETQY
NA | TRBJ1-6 | NA | TRBV5-6 | 13 | ASSLGQTNNSPLH
NA | TRBJ2-2 | NA | TRBV6-5 | 11 | ASSGTNTGELF
NA | TRBJ2-6 | NA | TRBV5-1 | 14 | ASSLGKLTGANVLT
TRBD2 | TRBJ2-1 | once | TRBV11-1 | 14 | ASSLPRAGGRNEQF
NA | TRBJ2-5 | once | TRBV7-9 | 13 | ASSLGGTVQETQY
NA | TRBJ1-2 | NA | TRBV6-5 | 10 | ASSSTGSGYT
TRBD2 | TRBJ2-2 | once | TRBV18 | 14 | ASSPPSGGPSGELF
TRBD2 | TRBJ2-3 | few | TRBV4-1 | 14 | ASSRLAGLGTDTQY
NA | TRBJ1-6 | NA | TRBV6-5 | 11 | ASAQGFNSPLH
NA | TRBJ2-3 | NA | TRBV7-9 | 14 | ASSLVDYRVPDTQY
NA | TRBJ2-1 | NA | TRBV6-5 | 11 | ASSPTLYNEQF
TRBD2 | TRBJ2-3 | once | TRBV7-2 | 14 | ASSLGLAGGTDTQY
NA | TRBJ1-5 | NA | TRBV6-6 | 11 | ASSYERNQPQH
NA | TRBJ1-1 | NA | TRBV10-2 | 13 | ASRGVGSSFVEAF
NA | TRBJ1-4 | once | TRBV7-9 | 13 | ASSLRGVVNEKLF
TRBD1 | TRBJ2-7 | NA | TRBV5-6 | 16 | ASSLGGPSRDRPYEQY
TRBD1 | TRBJ2-1 | NA | TRBV2 | 14 | ASSFRQGSSYNEQF
NA | TRBJ1-2 | NA | TRBV9 | 13 | ASSVGPGTNYGYT
NA | TRBJ2-1 | NA | TRBV7-2 | 13 | ASSLVARSYNEQF
TRBD2 | TRBJ2-1 | once | TRBV14 | 14 | ASSQIAGSSYNEQF
NA | TRBJ2-2 | NA | TRBV5-1 | 13 | ASSRRVVGVGELF
NA | TRBJ1-2 | NA | TRBV6-1 | 13 | ASSPAGFANYGYT
NA | TRBJ1-1 | once | TRBV29-1 | 11 | SVRQVVNTEAF
TRBD2 | TRBJ2-1 | NA | TRBV7-2 | 10 | ASSSWGGEQF
NA | TRBJ2-3 | NA | TRBV7-9 | 16 | ASSSVGILNRFTDTQY